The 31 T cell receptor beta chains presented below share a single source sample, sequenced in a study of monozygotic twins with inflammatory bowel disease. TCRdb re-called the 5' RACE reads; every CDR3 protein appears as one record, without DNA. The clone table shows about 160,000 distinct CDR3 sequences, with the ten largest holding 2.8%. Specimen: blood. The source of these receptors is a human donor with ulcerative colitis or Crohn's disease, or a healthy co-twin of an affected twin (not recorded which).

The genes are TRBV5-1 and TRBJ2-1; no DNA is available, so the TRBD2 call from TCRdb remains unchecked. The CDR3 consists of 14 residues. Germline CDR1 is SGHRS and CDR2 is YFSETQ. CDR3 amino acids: CASQTSGPFNEQFF.

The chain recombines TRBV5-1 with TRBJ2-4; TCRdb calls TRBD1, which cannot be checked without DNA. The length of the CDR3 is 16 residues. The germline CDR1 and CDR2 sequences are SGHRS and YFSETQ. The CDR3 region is CASSLMPTGASIIQYF.

This chain's CDR3 is CASSSSGQGGEQYF. The chain couples TRBV4-3 to TRBJ2-7; TCRdb calls TRBD1, which cannot be checked without DNA. CDR3 length: 14 amino acids. Germline loops: CDR1 LGHNA, CDR2 YSLEER.

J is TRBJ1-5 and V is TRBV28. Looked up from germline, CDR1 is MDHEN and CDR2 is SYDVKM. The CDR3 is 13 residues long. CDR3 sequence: CASSSLSNQPQHF. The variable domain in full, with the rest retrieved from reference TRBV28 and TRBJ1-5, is DVKVTQSSRYLVKRTGEKVFLECVQDMDHENMFWYRQDPGLGLRLIYFSYDVKMKEKGDIPEGYSVSREKKERFSLILESASTNQTSMYLCASSSLSNQPQHFGDGTRLSIL.

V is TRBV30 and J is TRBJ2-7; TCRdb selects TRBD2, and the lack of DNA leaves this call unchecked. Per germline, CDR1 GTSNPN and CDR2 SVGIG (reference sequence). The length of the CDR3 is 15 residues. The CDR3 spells CAWSGSGTPTGEQYF.

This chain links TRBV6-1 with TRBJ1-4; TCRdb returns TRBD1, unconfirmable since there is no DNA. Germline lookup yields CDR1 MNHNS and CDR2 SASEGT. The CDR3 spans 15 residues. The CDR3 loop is CASSRDWGPNEKLFF.

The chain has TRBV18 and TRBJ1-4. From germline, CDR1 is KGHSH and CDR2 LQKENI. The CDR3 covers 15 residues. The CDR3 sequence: CASSPPTVGNEKLFF.

CDR3 region: CASSLDYINEQFF. V gene TRBV11-2 combines with J gene TRBJ2-1. Germline loops: CDR1 SGHAT, CDR2 FQNNGV. This CDR3 region has 13 residues. The whole variable domain, filled in from reference TRBV11-2 and TRBJ2-1, reads EAGVAQSPRYKIIEKRQSVAFWCNPISGHATLYWYQQILGQGPKLLIQFQNNGVVDDSQLPKDRFSAERLKGVDSTLKIQPAKLEDSAVYLCASSLDYINEQFFGPGTRLTVL.

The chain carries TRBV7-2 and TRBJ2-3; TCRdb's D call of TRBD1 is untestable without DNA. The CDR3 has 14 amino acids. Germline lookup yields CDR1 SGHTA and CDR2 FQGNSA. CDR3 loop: CASNEGAGTDTQYF.

CDR3 loop: CASSPLSQQGSTEAFF. V gene TRBV18 combines with J gene TRBJ1-1; TCRdb's assignment of TRBD1 cannot be checked, as there is no DNA. The CDR3 totals 16 residues. CDR1 is KGHSH and CDR2 is LQKENI in the germline V gene.

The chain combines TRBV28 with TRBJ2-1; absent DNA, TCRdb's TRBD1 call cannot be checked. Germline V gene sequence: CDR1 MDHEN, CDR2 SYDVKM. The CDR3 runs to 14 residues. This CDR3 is CASSLDRNYNEQFF.

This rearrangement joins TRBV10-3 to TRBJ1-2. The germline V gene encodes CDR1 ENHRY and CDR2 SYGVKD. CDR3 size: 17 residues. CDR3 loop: CAISESESQGRYYGYTF.

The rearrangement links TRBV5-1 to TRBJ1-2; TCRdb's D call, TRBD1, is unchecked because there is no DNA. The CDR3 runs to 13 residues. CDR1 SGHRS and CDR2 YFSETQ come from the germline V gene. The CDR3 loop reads CASAPSDSMGYTF.

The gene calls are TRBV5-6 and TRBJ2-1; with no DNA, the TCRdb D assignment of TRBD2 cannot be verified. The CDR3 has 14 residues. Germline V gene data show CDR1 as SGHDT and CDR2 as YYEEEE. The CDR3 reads CASSLPAGVYEQFF.

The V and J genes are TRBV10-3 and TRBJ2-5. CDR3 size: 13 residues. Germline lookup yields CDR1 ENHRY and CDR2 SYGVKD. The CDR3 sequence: CAISESSVGTQYF.

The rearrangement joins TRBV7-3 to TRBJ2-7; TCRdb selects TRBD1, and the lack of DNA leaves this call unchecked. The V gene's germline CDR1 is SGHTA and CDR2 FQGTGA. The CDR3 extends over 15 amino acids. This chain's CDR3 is CASSPNTPGDRRKYF.

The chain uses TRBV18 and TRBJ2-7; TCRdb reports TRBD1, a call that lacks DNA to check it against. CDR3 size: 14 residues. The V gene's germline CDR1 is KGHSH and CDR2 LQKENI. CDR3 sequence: CASSPTQGAQEQYF.

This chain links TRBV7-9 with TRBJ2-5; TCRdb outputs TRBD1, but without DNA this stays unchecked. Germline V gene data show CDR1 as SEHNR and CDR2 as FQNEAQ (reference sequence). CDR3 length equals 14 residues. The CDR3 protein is CASSPAGRQETQYF. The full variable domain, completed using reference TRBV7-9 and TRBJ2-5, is DTGVSQNPRHKITKRGQNVTFRCDPISEHNRLYWYRQTLGQGPEFLTYFQNEAQLEKSRLLSDRFSAERPKGSFSTLEIQRTEQGDSAMYLCASSPAGRQETQYFGPGTRLLVL.

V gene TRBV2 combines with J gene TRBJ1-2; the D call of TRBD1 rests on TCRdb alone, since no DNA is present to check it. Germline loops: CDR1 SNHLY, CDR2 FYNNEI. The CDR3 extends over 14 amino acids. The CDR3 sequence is CASSEGGRLDGYTF.

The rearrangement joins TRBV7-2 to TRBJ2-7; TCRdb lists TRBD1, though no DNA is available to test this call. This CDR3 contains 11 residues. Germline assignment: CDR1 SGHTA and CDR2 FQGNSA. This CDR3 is CASSFVREQYF.

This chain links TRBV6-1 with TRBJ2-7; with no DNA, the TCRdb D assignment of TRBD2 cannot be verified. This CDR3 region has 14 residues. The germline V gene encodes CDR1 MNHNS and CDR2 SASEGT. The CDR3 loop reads CASKLGLANYEQYF.

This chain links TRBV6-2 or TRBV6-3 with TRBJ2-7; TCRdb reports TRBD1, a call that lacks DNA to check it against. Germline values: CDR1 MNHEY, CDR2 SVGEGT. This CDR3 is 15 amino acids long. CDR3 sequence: CASRTMSDRDHEQYF.

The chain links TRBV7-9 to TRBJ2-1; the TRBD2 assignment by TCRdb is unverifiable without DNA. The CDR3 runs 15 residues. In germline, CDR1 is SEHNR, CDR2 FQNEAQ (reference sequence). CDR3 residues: CASSSERDWINEQFF.

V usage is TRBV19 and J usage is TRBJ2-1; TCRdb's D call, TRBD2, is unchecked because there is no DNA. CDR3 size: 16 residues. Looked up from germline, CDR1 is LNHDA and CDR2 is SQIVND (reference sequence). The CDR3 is CASSAGPLNRGNEQFF.

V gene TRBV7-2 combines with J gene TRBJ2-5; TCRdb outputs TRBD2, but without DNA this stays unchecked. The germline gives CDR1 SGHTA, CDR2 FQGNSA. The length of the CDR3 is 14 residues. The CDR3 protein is CASSFRGRESRLTF.

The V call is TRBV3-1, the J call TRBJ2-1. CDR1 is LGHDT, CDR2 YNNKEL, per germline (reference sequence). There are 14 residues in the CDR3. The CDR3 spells CASSQDGDDNEQFF.

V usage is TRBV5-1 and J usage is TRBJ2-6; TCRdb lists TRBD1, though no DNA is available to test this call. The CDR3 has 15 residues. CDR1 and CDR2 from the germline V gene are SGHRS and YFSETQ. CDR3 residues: CASSLVGAGANVLTF.

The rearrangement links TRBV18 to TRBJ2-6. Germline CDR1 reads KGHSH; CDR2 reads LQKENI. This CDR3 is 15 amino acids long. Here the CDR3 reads CASSPPGVGANVLTF.

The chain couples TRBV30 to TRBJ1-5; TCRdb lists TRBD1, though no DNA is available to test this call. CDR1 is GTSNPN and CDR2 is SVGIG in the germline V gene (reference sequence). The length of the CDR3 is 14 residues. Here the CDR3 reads CAWSWSRGNQPQHF.

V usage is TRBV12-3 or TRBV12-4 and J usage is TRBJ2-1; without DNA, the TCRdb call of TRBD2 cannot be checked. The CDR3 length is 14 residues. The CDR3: CASSLGLEAAEQFF.

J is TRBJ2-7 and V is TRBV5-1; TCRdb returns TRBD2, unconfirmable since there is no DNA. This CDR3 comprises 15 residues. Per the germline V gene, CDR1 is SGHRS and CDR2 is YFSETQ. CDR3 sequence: CASREGLAGAYEQYF.